The 10 T cell receptor beta chains listed next were all sequenced from one sample in a study of T cell repertoires in cytomegalovirus infection. MiXCR, applied by TCRdb to the reads, yields one record per CDR3 protein. The sample has approximately 770,000 distinct CDR3 sequences; 25% to 30% are singletons. For these receptors, no antigen is known. The sequenced sample was cultured CD8+ T cells from PBMCs, obtained from culture after CMV antigen stimulation. These receptors originate from a human donor in good health (CMV status not recorded). Some clones in this sample may be carry-over from other donors' samples.

J is TRBJ2-2 and V is TRBV12-3 or TRBV12-4; possibly TRBD2 for D (6 bases). CDR3 length: 17 residues. Trimming left V 2 bases short and J 0 bases short, with 13 bases between. The CDR3 bases are TGTGCCAGCAGTTTACTAGCGAACCCAGCGAACACCGGGGAGCTGTTTTTT. Translated: CASSLLANPANTGELFF.

In this sample, this clonotype turned up once. The V and J genes are TRBV24-1 and TRBJ2-1; 7 bases fit TRBD1. Germline lookup yields CDR1 KGHDR and CDR2 SFDVKD. V was pared by 4 bases and J by 1 base, with 9 bases of the junction left unmatched. This CDR3 contains 17 residues. For the CDR3, the DNA is TGTGCCACCAGTGAGTCCCTAGGGGGCCGGTCCTACAATGAGCAGTTCTTC. Translating gives CATSESLGGRSYNEQFF.

There are a few counts of this clonotype. V usage is TRBV27 and J usage is TRBJ1-1; D unclear. This CDR3 spans 10 amino acids. The V end was cut by 9 bases, the J end by 6 bases, with 8 bases between. CDR1 and CDR2 from the germline V gene are MNHEY and SMNVEV (reference sequence). CDR3 protein: CASWGAEAFF. The CDR3 DNA is TGTGCCAGTTGGGGAGCTGAAGCTTTCTTT.

The chain joins TRBV7-8 to TRBJ2-1; weak D call: TRBD2 (7 bases). The CDR3 spans 12 residues. The ends were cut back, 6 bases at V and 10 bases at J, with 13 bases in the middle. Per germline, CDR1 SGHVS and CDR2 FQNEAQ. This CDR3 reads CASRHGGGEQFF. As DNA, the CDR3 is TGTGCCAGCAGACATGGGGGGGGCGAGCAGTTCTTC. The complete variable domain, with remaining parts taken from reference TRBV7-8 and TRBJ2-1, reads GAGVSQSPRYKVAKRGQDVALRCDPISGHVSLFWYQQALGQGPEFLTYFQNEAQLDKSGLPSDRFFAERPEGSVSTLKIQRTQQEDSAVYLCASRHGGGEQFFGPGTRLTVL.

This chain uses TRBV28 with TRBJ2-5, with D tentatively TRBD1 (6 bases). Germline CDR1 reads MDHEN; CDR2 reads SYDVKM. This CDR3 has 15 amino acids. V gave up 5 bases and J gave up 5 bases, with 18 bases separating them. The CDR3 here is CASSPGAAEVETQYF. CDR3 sequence (DNA): TGTGCCAGCAGTCCAGGGGCAGCCGAGGTGGAGACCCAGTACTTC.

The chain recombines TRBV19 with TRBJ2-7; TRBD2 is a possible D gene (5 bases). Trimming cost V 5 bases and J 7 bases, with 9 bases left between them. CDR1 LNHDA and CDR2 SQIVND come from the germline V gene (reference sequence). The CDR3 length is 11 residues. The CDR3 loop reads CASSASGEQYF. CDR3 coding DNA: TGTGCCAGTAGTGCTTCGGGAGAGCAGTACTTC.

The genes are TRBV10-3 and TRBJ2-7; tentative D call: TRBD2 (5 bases). Per germline, CDR1 ENHRY and CDR2 SYGVKD. V was cut by 8 bases and J by 1 base, with 12 bases left in between. The CDR3 has 13 residues. CDR3 sequence (DNA): TGTGCCATCCTCGAGGGTAGTTCCTACGAGCAGTACTTC. Translated, it gives CAILEGSSYEQYF.

The V call is TRBV19, the J call TRBJ2-2; possible D gene TRBD1, 6 bases. The CDR3 is 13 residues long. V dropped 7 bases and J dropped 6 bases, with 12 bases sitting between them. Germline values: CDR1 LNHDA, CDR2 SQIVND (reference sequence). The CDR3 protein is CASTQGTPGELFF. The CDR3 DNA reads TGTGCCAGTACACAGGGAACCCCCGGGGAGCTGTTTTTT.

The chain joins TRBV4-3 to TRBJ1-5; TRBD1 agrees at 7 bases. CDR1 and CDR2 from the germline V gene are LGHNA and YSLEER. The length of the CDR3 is 16 residues. With V trimmed by 0 bases and J by 2 bases, 4 bases remained unmatched. The CDR3 coding sequence is TGCGCCAGCAGCCAAGATATCGGGACAGGCAATCAGCCCCAGCATTTT. It codes for CASSQDIGTGNQPQHF.

This clonotype was seen ten or more times. J is TRBJ2-1 and V is TRBV7-6; perhaps TRBD1 as D (6 bases). Germline V gene lookup returns CDR1 SGHVS and CDR2 FNYEAQ. V dropped 5 bases and J dropped 10 bases, with 18 bases sitting between them. The CDR3 extends over 14 amino acids. The CDR3 loop is CASSGRTDDLEQFF. The CDR3 nucleotides read TGTGCCAGCAGCGGACGGACAGACGACTTAGAGCAGTTCTTC.